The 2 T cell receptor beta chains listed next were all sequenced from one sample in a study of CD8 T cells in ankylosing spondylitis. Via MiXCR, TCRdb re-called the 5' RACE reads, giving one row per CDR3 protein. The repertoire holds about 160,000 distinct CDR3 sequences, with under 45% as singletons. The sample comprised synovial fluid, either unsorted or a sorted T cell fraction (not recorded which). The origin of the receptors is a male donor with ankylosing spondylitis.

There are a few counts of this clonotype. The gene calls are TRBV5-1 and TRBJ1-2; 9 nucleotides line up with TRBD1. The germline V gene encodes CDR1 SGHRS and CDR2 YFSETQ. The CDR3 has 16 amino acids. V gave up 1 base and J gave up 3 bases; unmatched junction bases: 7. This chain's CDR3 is CASSLWPGQGHYGYTF. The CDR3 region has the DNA TGCGCCAGCAGCTTGTGGCCGGGACAGGGACACTATGGCTACACCTTC. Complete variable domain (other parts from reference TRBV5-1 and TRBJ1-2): KAGVTQTPRYLIKTRGQQVTLSCSPISGHRSVSWYQQTPGQGLQFLFEYFSETQRNKGNFPGRFSGRQFSNSRSEMNVSTLELGDSALYLCASSLWPGQGHYGYTFGSGTRLTVV.

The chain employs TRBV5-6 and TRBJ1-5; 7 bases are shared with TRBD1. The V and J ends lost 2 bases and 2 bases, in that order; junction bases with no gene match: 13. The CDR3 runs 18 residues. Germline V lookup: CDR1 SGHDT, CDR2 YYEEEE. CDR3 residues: CASSLWTGGYSGNQPQHF. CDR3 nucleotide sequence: TGTGCCAGCAGCTTATGGACAGGAGGGTATTCGGGCAATCAGCCCCAGCATTTT.